This entry lists 5 T cell receptor beta chains sequenced from one sample in a study of T cells after yellow fever vaccination. TCRdb reprocessed the 5' RACE reads via MiXCR and lists one record per CDR3 protein. The sample carries approximately 510,000 distinct CDR3 sequences, just over 20% recorded once. Sequenced material: PBMCs, taken approximately 22 days after the first yellow fever vaccination. These receptors all stem from a man younger than 30 who received the YFV17D yellow fever vaccine.

The chain employs TRBV5-1 and TRBJ2-1, with 8 bases that match TRBD2. The CDR3 spans 15 residues. Germline V CDR1 and CDR2: SGHRS, YFSETQ. V shed 5 bases and J 2 bases; nucleotides not matched to a gene: 6. The CDR3 protein is CASRTPGGAYNEQFF. CDR3 nucleotides: TGCGCCAGCAGAACCCCCGGGGGGGCCTACAATGAGCAGTTCTTC.

The chain employs TRBV12-5 and TRBJ2-7; D call uncertain. Trimming took 6 bases from V and 0 from J, leaving 18 bases between them. Germline values: CDR1 LGHNT, CDR2 FRNRAP. This CDR3 has 16 amino acids. The DNA for the CDR3 is TGTGCTAGTGGCGGCACCTTACGCACGAGCTCCTACGAGCAGTACTTC. Its protein product is CASGGTLRTSSYEQYF.

In its sample, this clonotype was seen a few times. This chain connects TRBV14 to TRBJ1-1, with TRBD1 as a possible D gene (6 bases). CDR1 SGHDN and CDR2 FVKESK come from the germline V gene. With 6 bases removed from V and 5 bases from J, the gap between germline ends came to 10 bases. The CDR3 is 12 amino acids. CDR3 nucleotide sequence: TGTGCCAGCAGGTCACAGGGTACTGAAGCTTTCTTT. This sequence encodes CASRSQGTEAFF. Together with reference TRBV14 and TRBJ1-1, the CDR3 gives the full variable domain: EAGVTQFPSHSVIEKGQTVTLRCDPISGHDNLYWYRRVMGKEIKFLLHFVKESKQDESGMPNNRFLAERTGGTYSTLKVQPAELEDSGVYFCASRSQGTEAFFGQGTRLTVV.

This clonotype has a handful of counts. V usage is TRBV6-1 and J usage is TRBJ2-1; 9 positions match TRBD1. Germline CDR1 is MNHNS and CDR2 is SASEGT. The CDR3 has 15 residues. J gave up 6 bases and V 5 bases, and 8 bases lay outside the gene matches. The CDR3 spells CASSPGTGKLNEQFF. DNA for the CDR3: TGTGCCAGCAGTCCGGGGACAGGGAAGCTCAATGAGCAGTTCTTC.

This clonotype was seen repeatedly, ten times or more. The chain couples TRBV27 to TRBJ1-6; 12 nucleotides line up with TRBD1. Per the germline V gene, CDR1 is MNHEY and CDR2 is SMNVEV (reference sequence). CDR3 length equals 15 residues. The junction had 1 base not matched to a gene; V was cut back by 4 bases and J by 6 bases. Here the CDR3 reads CASSWDRGRNSPLHF. For the CDR3, the DNA is TGTGCCAGCAGTTGGGACAGGGGGCGTAATTCACCCCTCCACTTT.